This T cell receptor (beta chain) comes out of a study of a mutant IDH1 vaccine in newly diagnosed glioma. As to time point: baseline, week 1 (first vaccination visit). As to treatment: pre-vaccination baseline after standard-of-care therapy. CDR3 length: 12 residues. Germline assignment: CDR1 SGHKS and CDR2 YYEKEE (reference sequence). Losses at the gene ends were 3 bases for V and 8 bases for J; bases not matched to a gene: 4. Data came from immunoSEQ multiplex PCR; TCRdb stores just in-frame clones and leaves some out. The data contain 50,000 to 65,000 clones, roughly 80% of them singletons. The sample here was PBMCs, taken from a glioma patient treated with radiotherapy, temozolomide or both. The genes are TRBV5-5 and TRBJ1-2; 7 bases are shared with TRBD1. This clonotype was sampled from a woman aged 35 to 49 with glioma. The CDR3 here is CASSYPGGGYTF. CDR3 nucleotide sequence: TGTGCCAGCAGCTACCCAGGGGGAGGCTACACCTTC. Combining the CDR3 with reference TRBV5-5 and TRBJ1-2 gives the whole variable domain DAGVTQSPTHLIKTRGQQVTLRCSPISGHKSVSWYQQVLGQGPQFIFQYYEKEERGRGNFPDRFSARQFPNYSSELNVNALLLGDSALYLCASSYPGGGYTFGSGTRLTVV.